This TCR beta chain was identified in a study of blood T cell repertoires in COVID-19. Study overall: The United States, Italy and Spain supplied acute and convalescent COVID-19 samples.

Authors' processing steps: Estimation of nucleated cell counts relied on the amplification of reference gene primers. The data were produced by immunoSEQ multiplex PCR, yet TCRdb's version contains in-frame clones alone and is incomplete. V and J calls plus clone size are reproduced from that table; the DNA served to infer D and trimming. The sample shows roughly 200,000 clones, 80% to 90% of them seen only once. Participants' own reports of clinical history determined their cohort assignment. Material for sequencing was PBMCs or T cells enriched from blood (not recorded which). The sequence derives from a woman between 35 and 50 years old with acute COVID-19.

The CDR3 bases are TGTGCCAGCGAGGGGGCGAACACCGGGGAGCTGTTTTTT. It specifies CASEGANTGELFF. The chain links TRBV6-5 to TRBJ2-2, with D perhaps TRBD1 (6 bases). V lost 8 bases and J 0 bases, leaving 7 bases between the germline ends. CDR1 and CDR2 (germline): MNHEY, SVGAGI. The CDR3 totals 13 residues.